These 17 T cell receptor beta chains were sequenced from one sample in a study of chemoradiotherapy in HPV16-positive cancers (dated by TCRdb to 2022 to 2024). The method behind the library was the immunoSEQ multiplex PCR assay. In TCRdb, the immuneACCESS table is reduced to in-frame sequences with V and J assigned. These tables do not hold every clone; where another copy was compared, an unresolved V gene accounts for under half, and the others remain unexplained. The sample includes about 6,500 clones, with roughly nine tenths observed a single time. Of the sample, 9% is held by the ten largest clones. The sample consisted of tumor tissue, taken from a patient who underwent chemoradiotherapy. These receptors originate from a human donor with HPV-associated anogenital cancer.

The chain joins TRBV29-1 to TRBJ1-2, with 8 positions matching TRBD1. This CDR3 comprises 14 residues. Germline V gene lookup returns CDR1 SQVTM and CDR2 ANQGSEA. V shed 6 bases and J 8 bases; nucleotides not matched to a gene: 14. This CDR3 reads CSVGSAGGAEGYTF. The DNA for the CDR3 is TGCAGCGTGGGGTCTGCAGGGGGCGCGGAAGGCTACACCTTC.

The V gene is TRBV10-3, the J gene TRBJ2-3; D unresolved. Trimming shortened V by 3 bases and J by 7 bases, and 11 bases separated the two germline ends. CDR3 length equals 13 residues. Germline V gene lookup returns CDR1 ENHRY and CDR2 SYGVKD. Written as DNA, the CDR3 is TGTGCCATCAGTGACTTCGGAGCTTATACGCAGTATTTT. Amino acid sequence: CAISDFGAYTQYF.

This rearrangement joins TRBV13 to TRBJ2-7; unclear D gene. This CDR3 has 15 residues. Deletions cut 2 bases from V and 0 bases from J, with 11 bases between. Looked up from germline, CDR1 is PRHDT and CDR2 is FYEKMQ (reference sequence). This chain's CDR3 is CASSLRSQSSYEQYF. The CDR3, as DNA: TGTGCCAGCAGCTTAAGATCACAGAGCTCCTACGAGCAGTACTTC.

A single count supports this clone. The CDR3 reads CASSLIVGNTGELFF. In nucleotides, the CDR3 is TGTGCCAGCAGCTTAATTGTAGGGAACACCGGGGAGCTGTTTTTT. This rearrangement joins TRBV7-3 to TRBJ2-2; D remains ambiguous. Germline CDR1 is SGHTA and CDR2 is FQGTGA. V dropped 1 base and J dropped 1 base, with 7 bases sitting between them. The length of the CDR3 is 15 residues.

The chain uses TRBV30 and TRBJ1-2; 9 bases match TRBD1. Looked up from germline, CDR1 is GTSNPN and CDR2 is SVGIG (reference sequence). With V trimmed by 4 bases and J by 2 bases, 5 bases remained unmatched. CDR3 length: 14 residues. CDR3 protein: CAWTPGQGNYGYTF. The CDR3 DNA reads TGTGCCTGGACCCCGGGACAGGGAAACTATGGCTACACCTTC.

The chain employs TRBV10-3 and TRBJ2-3; D remains unclear. Per germline, CDR1 ENHRY and CDR2 SYGVKD. Between the trimmed V and J ends, which lost 4 bases and 0 bases, there was a span of 20 bases. The CDR3 is made up of 18 amino acids. As DNA, the CDR3 is TGTGCCATCAGTGGTAATTCTATCGGCGGAACTAGCACAGATACGCAGTATTTT. This gives the protein CAISGNSIGGTSTDTQYF.

Notes on this clone: The identical CDR3 is also encoded by other nucleotide sequences in the sample. V usage is TRBV5-1 and J usage is TRBJ1-2; 9 bases match TRBD1. Trimming cost V 3 bases and J 7 bases; bases outside gene matches: 7. The germline V gene encodes CDR1 SGHRS and CDR2 YFSETQ. The CDR3 consists of 14 residues. In DNA, the CDR3 is TGCGCCAGCAGCTGGGGGACAGGGAGCTCTGGCTACACCTTC. Its translation is CASSWGTGSSGYTF. The full variable domain, its missing parts supplied by reference TRBV5-1 and TRBJ1-2, is KAGVTQTPRYLIKTRGQQVTLSCSPISGHRSVSWYQQTPGQGLQFLFEYFSETQRNKGNFPGRFSGRQFSNSRSEMNVSTLELGDSALYLCASSWGTGSSGYTFGSGTRLTVV.

The chain recombines TRBV4-2 with TRBJ2-1; D perhaps matches TRBD2 (6 bases). CDR1 LGHNA and CDR2 YNFKEQ come from the germline V gene. V was clipped by 8 bases and J by 9 bases, with 17 bases between them. The CDR3 consists of 13 residues. CDR3 coding DNA: TGTGCCAGCTCCCTAGGCGGGATCGGTGAGCAGTTCTTC. This sequence encodes CASSLGGIGEQFF.

The chain carries TRBV7-2 and TRBJ2-7; TRBD2 agrees at 8 bases. This CDR3 has 15 amino acids. From germline, CDR1 is SGHTA and CDR2 FQGNSA. V lost 6 bases, J lost 1 base, and 8 bases stayed unmatched. CDR3 nucleotides: TGTGCCAGCAGTTCTACTAGCGGTTTTTCCTACGAGCAGTACTTC. Translating gives CASSSTSGFSYEQYF.

The V and J genes are TRBV4-1 and TRBJ2-5, with a tentative D call TRBD2 (5 bases). The CDR3 runs 14 residues. V lost 4 bases, J lost 5 bases, and 14 bases lay in between. Germline-derived CDR1 and CDR2 are MGHRA and YSYEKL. The DNA for the CDR3 is TGCGCCAGCAGCCTTGGGCTAGCCTGGGAGACCCAGTACTTC. It is translated as CASSLGLAWETQYF.

The chain combines TRBV19 with TRBJ2-1, with D possibly being TRBD2 (6 bases). Germline CDR1 reads LNHDA; CDR2 reads SQIVND (reference sequence). The CDR3 has 15 residues. Trimming removed 8 bases at V and 6 bases at J, with 20 bases between. CDR3 loop: CASGIFAGRSNEQFF. CDR3 nucleotides: TGTGCCAGTGGGATCTTCGCGGGGAGGTCCAATGAGCAGTTCTTC.

J is TRBJ2-2 and V is TRBV4-1; D remains unclear. Trimming stripped 3 bases from V and 8 bases from J, with 16 bases between. Germline V gives CDR1 MGHRA, CDR2 YSYEKL. The CDR3 runs to 15 residues. CDR3 nucleotide sequence: TGCGCCAGCAGCCACGGAGCGACGATGGGGGGGGAGCTGTTTTTT. This sequence encodes CASSHGATMGGELFF.

The chain carries TRBV5-1 and TRBJ1-1, with TRBD1 identical over 8 bases. Losses at the gene ends were 0 bases for V and 0 bases for J; bases not matched to a gene: 1. The CDR3 is made up of 15 amino acids. The V gene's germline CDR1 is SGHRS and CDR2 YFSETQ. CDR3 sequence: CASSLDRGMNTEAFF. CDR3 in DNA: TGCGCCAGCAGCTTGGACAGGGGGATGAACACTGAAGCTTTCTTT.

The chain employs TRBV2 and TRBJ2-1; 7 bases align to TRBD1. This CDR3 has 15 residues. The germline CDR1 and CDR2 sequences are SNHLY and FYNNEI. The J segment lost 5 bases and the V segment lost 7 bases, leaving 11 bases of the junction unmatched. CDR3 in DNA: TGTGCCAGCACCTGGGGCCGGACAGGAGACAATGAGCAGTTCTTC. Amino acids: CASTWGRTGDNEQFF.

V and J are TRBV4-2 and TRBJ2-5; 9 bases map to TRBD2. The CDR3 covers 16 residues. With V trimmed by 0 bases and J by 3 bases, 5 bases remained unmatched. The germline V gene has CDR1 LGHNA and CDR2 YNFKEQ. This chain's CDR3 is CASSQDPAGGEETQYF. The CDR3 DNA follows: TGTGCCAGCAGCCAAGACCCAGCGGGAGGTGAAGAGACCCAGTACTTC.

The chain uses TRBV6-5 and TRBJ1-5; D gene ambiguous. The ends were cut back, 0 bases at V and 5 bases at J, with 5 bases in the middle. The CDR3 has 13 amino acids. CDR1 and CDR2 from the germline V gene are MNHEY and SVGAGI. The CDR3: CASSYSGDQPQHF. The CDR3 DNA sequence: TGTGCCAGCAGTTACTCCGGGGATCAGCCCCAGCATTTT.

For the CDR3, the DNA is TGTGCCTGGAGTCACGGGGGAAGAGATACGCAGTATTTT. It yields the protein CAWSHGGRDTQYF. The chain couples TRBV30 to TRBJ2-3; tentative D call: TRBD2 (6 bases). The length of the CDR3 is 13 residues. Between the trimmed V and J ends, which lost 2 bases and 5 bases, there was a span of 11 bases. Germline CDR1 reads GTSNPN; CDR2 reads SVGIG (reference sequence).